Listed here are 20 T cell receptor beta chains from one sample, sequenced in a study of blood T cell repertoires in COVID-19. The method was immunoSEQ multiplex PCR; TCRdb's version includes in-frame clones alone and lacks a portion of them. The sample comprises roughly 87,000 clones, 75% of which are singletons, and roughly 4% rests with the top ten. Sample: peripheral blood. The receptor source for this set is a woman between 45 and 65 years old with acute or convalescent COVID-19.

V gene TRBV30 combines with J gene TRBJ1-6; TRBD1 is a possible D gene (6 bases). Germline values: CDR1 GTSNPN, CDR2 SVGIG (reference sequence). Trimming removed 3 bases at V and 9 bases at J, with 21 bases between. CDR3 length equals 16 residues. The chain's CDR3 is CAWSGFQGQKLSPLHF. The CDR3 nucleotides are TGTGCCTGGAGCGGTTTCCAGGGGCAGAAGCTTTCACCCCTCCACTTT.

In its sample, this clone was seen once. J is TRBJ1-1 and V is TRBV28; D is ambiguous. The CDR3 runs 14 residues. Germline-derived CDR1 and CDR2 are MDHEN and SYDVKM. Trimming shortened V by 3 bases and J by 1 base, and 9 bases separated the two germline ends. The CDR3 here is CASSFGGANTEAFF. The DNA of the CDR3 is TGTGCCAGCAGTTTCGGCGGAGCGAACACTGAAGCTTTCTTT.

The rearrangement links TRBV5-1 to TRBJ2-7; possible D gene TRBD2, 5 bases. The V and J ends lost 4 bases and 2 bases respectively, with 13 bases between them. The germline V gene encodes CDR1 SGHRS and CDR2 YFSETQ. This CDR3 has 14 amino acids. In DNA, the CDR3 is TGCGCCAGCAGCCCTAAACTCGGGGCCTACGAGCAGTACTTC. Its protein is CASSPKLGAYEQYF.

This rearrangement joins TRBV6-2 or TRBV6-3 to TRBJ1-6; the D gene is possibly TRBD1 (6 bases). The CDR3 is made up of 14 amino acids. Deletions cut 5 bases from V and 7 bases from J, with 12 bases between. Germline V lookup: CDR1 MNHEY, CDR2 SVGEGT. The CDR3 sequence is CASSRTASNSPLHF. The CDR3 region has the DNA TGTGCCAGCAGTAGGACAGCTTCGAATTCACCCCTCCACTTT.

This clone was picked up a small number of times. The V call is TRBV28, the J call TRBJ2-1; no clear D. V was clipped by 6 bases and J by 10 bases, with 16 bases between them. The CDR3 is made up of 13 amino acids. The V gene's germline CDR1 is MDHEN and CDR2 SYDVKM. In DNA form, the CDR3 reads TGTGCCAGCAGCCAACCCCTAGTCACGGAGCAGTTCTTC. Translating it yields CASSQPLVTEQFF.

Written as DNA, the CDR3 is TGCGCCAGCAGCTTAGATGGGCAGGGTCCTGGAAACACCATATATTTT. This encodes CASSLDGQGPGNTIYF. This chain connects TRBV5-1 to TRBJ1-3, with D perhaps matching TRBD1 (5 bases). This CDR3 spans 16 amino acids. V gave up 2 bases and J gave up 2 bases, with 14 bases separating them. CDR1 is SGHRS and CDR2 is YFSETQ in the germline V gene. Together with reference TRBV5-1 and TRBJ1-3, the CDR3 gives the full variable domain: KAGVTQTPRYLIKTRGQQVTLSCSPISGHRSVSWYQQTPGQGLQFLFEYFSETQRNKGNFPGRFSGRQFSNSRSEMNVSTLELGDSALYLCASSLDGQGPGNTIYFGEGSWLTVV.

The chain couples TRBV6-5 to TRBJ1-4; D might be TRBD1 (6 bases). The CDR3 loop spans 13 amino acids. The V gene's germline CDR1 is MNHEY and CDR2 SVGAGI. Trimming took off 6 bases at V and 8 bases at J, with 13 bases between the two ends. The CDR3 DNA is TGTGCCAGCAGCCCCACCAGGGGAGAAAAACTGTTTTTT. Protein sequence: CASSPTRGEKLFF.

This clone was detected many times. DNA for the CDR3: TGTGCCAGCAGTTACGTCCGGGGTGGAGCCGGGGAGCTGTTTTTT. It specifies CASSYVRGGAGELFF. The genes are TRBV6-5 and TRBJ2-2; a weak D match, TRBD2 (5 bases). Per the germline V gene, CDR1 is MNHEY and CDR2 is SVGAGI. The CDR3 contains 15 residues. V was clipped by 2 bases and J by 6 bases, with 13 bases between them.

As concerns this clone: Its ends do not fully match the called genes, so a read error is possible. The rearrangement links TRBV2 to TRBJ2-3; TRBD1 aligns across 8 bases. The CDR3 loop spans 14 amino acids. Germline CDR1 reads SNHLY; CDR2 reads FYNNEI. CDR3 in amino acids: CASRRDRHTNTQYF. The DNA for the CDR3 is TGTGCCAGCAGAAGGGACAGGCACACAAATACGCAGTATTTT.

This sequence joins TRBV19 and TRBJ2-5; possibly TRBD2 for D (7 bases). Trimming shortened V by 4 bases and J by 2 bases, and 11 bases separated the two germline ends. The CDR3 runs 14 residues. Germline values: CDR1 LNHDA, CDR2 SQIVND (reference sequence). The chain's CDR3 is CASSSGGIQETQYF. CDR3 DNA: TGTGCCAGTAGTAGCGGGGGCATTCAAGAGACCCAGTACTTC.

For the CDR3, the DNA is TGTGCCAGCAGAGACAGGCGCCCGGGTGGGACTGAAGCTTTCTTT. Encoded protein: CASRDRRPGGTEAFF. The chain is built from TRBV2 and TRBJ1-1; the D gene is possibly TRBD1 (6 bases). Looked up from germline, CDR1 is SNHLY and CDR2 is FYNNEI. The ends were cut back, 6 bases at V and 5 bases at J, with 19 bases in the middle. The CDR3 covers 15 residues.

The chain employs TRBV5-1 and TRBJ1-2, with 11 bases aligning to TRBD1. J gave up 8 bases and V 3 bases, and 12 bases lay outside the gene matches. This CDR3 is built from 16 residues. In germline, CDR1 is SGHRS, CDR2 YFSETQ. Written as DNA, the CDR3 is TGCGCCAGCAGCTGGGACCCCGGGACAGGGGGTGGAGGCTACACCTTC. It yields the protein CASSWDPGTGGGGYTF.

The J gene is TRBJ1-3, the V gene TRBV18; 8 nucleotides align to TRBD1. V shed 5 bases and J 2 bases; nucleotides not matched to a gene: 5. CDR3 length: 15 residues. CDR1 is KGHSH and CDR2 is LQKENI in the germline V gene. The CDR3 DNA reads TGTGCCAGCTCATCAGGACAGGGACCTGGAAACACCATATATTTT. This codes for CASSSGQGPGNTIYF.

The genes are TRBV5-1 and TRBJ2-3, with 11 bases lining up with TRBD2. The germline CDR1 and CDR2 sequences are SGHRS and YFSETQ. V was clipped by 4 bases and J by 0 bases; unmatched bases: 4. The CDR3 is 16 residues long. The CDR3 DNA follows: TGCGCCAGCAGCATGCGGACTAGCGGGAGCACAGATACGCAGTATTTT. Amino acids: CASSMRTSGSTDTQYF.

The rearrangement links TRBV29-1 to TRBJ2-5, with D hard to call. This CDR3 spans 12 amino acids. Trimming cost V 4 bases and J 2 bases, with 8 bases left between them. Germline assignment: CDR1 SQVTM and CDR2 ANQGSEA. The CDR3 loop is CSVVRLQETQYF. CDR3 nucleotide sequence: TGCAGCGTTGTTCGACTGCAAGAGACCCAGTACTTC.

The J gene is TRBJ1-1, the V gene TRBV2; TRBD1 might be the D (5 bases). There are 13 residues in the CDR3. Trimming took off 6 bases at V and 1 base at J, with 9 bases between the two ends. Germline V gene lookup returns CDR1 SNHLY and CDR2 FYNNEI. CDR3 DNA: TGTGCCAGCAGCAATACAGGGAACACTGAAGCTTTCTTT. Its protein product is CASSNTGNTEAFF.

This rearrangement joins TRBV13 to TRBJ2-7; TRBD1 aligns across 8 bases. Germline loops: CDR1 PRHDT, CDR2 FYEKMQ (reference sequence). V shed 5 bases and J 4 bases; nucleotides not matched to a gene: 10. CDR3 length equals 15 residues. The CDR3 coding sequence is TGTGCCAGCAGCCTCCGGACAGGGAGGATTTACGAGCAGTACTTC. Its protein product is CASSLRTGRIYEQYF.

This clone was counted between two and nine times. The chain has TRBV4-2 and TRBJ2-1; D is possibly TRBD1 (6 bases). There are 15 residues in the CDR3. Trimming stripped 0 bases from V and 9 bases from J, with 15 bases between. Germline V gives CDR1 LGHNA, CDR2 YNFKEQ. The CDR3 region has the DNA TGTGCCAGCAGCCAAGATCGGAACGCAGGGGCTGAGCAGTTCTTC. Protein product: CASSQDRNAGAEQFF.

V and J are TRBV28 and TRBJ1-2, with 7 bases that match TRBD1. Per germline, CDR1 MDHEN and CDR2 SYDVKM. The CDR3 loop spans 14 amino acids. V was pared by 2 bases and J by 3 bases, with 3 bases of the junction left unmatched. In DNA form, the CDR3 reads TGTGCCAGCAGTTTAGGCAGGGGGGACTATGGCTACACCTTC. Residues: CASSLGRGDYGYTF.

The chain combines TRBV3-1 (or the pseudogene TRBV3-2) with TRBJ2-3, with 12 nucleotides matching TRBD2. V lost 7 bases to trimming and J lost 2 bases; unmatched junction nucleotides: 7. The CDR3 spans 16 residues. The germline V gene has CDR1 LGHDT and CDR2 YNNKEL (reference sequence). CDR3 nucleotides: TGTGCCAGCACCCCTAGCGGGGGGGCGATCACAGATACGCAGTATTTT. It translates to CASTPSGGAITDTQYF.